The table lists the clone carrying this T cell receptor (beta chain) with many counts. The source of the sample is a study of neurological immune-mediated disorders. TCRdb analysed the 5' RACE reads with MiXCR anew, one entry per CDR3 protein. The table records 25,000 to 35,000 distinct CDR3 sequences, around 15% of them present only once. The germline CDR1 and CDR2 sequences are LGHDT and YNNKEL (reference sequence). With 2 bases removed from V and 2 bases from J, the gap between germline ends came to 15 bases. The CDR3 has 16 residues. This receptor was identified in a man between 65 and 85 years old in good health. The J gene is TRBJ2-5, the V gene TRBV3-1; possible D gene TRBD1, 6 bases. Sequencing was done on a sample of PBMCs. CDR3 in amino acids: CASSQPDSWRQETQYF. The CDR3 DNA is TGTGCCAGCAGCCAACCGGACAGTTGGCGGCAAGAGACCCAGTACTTC.